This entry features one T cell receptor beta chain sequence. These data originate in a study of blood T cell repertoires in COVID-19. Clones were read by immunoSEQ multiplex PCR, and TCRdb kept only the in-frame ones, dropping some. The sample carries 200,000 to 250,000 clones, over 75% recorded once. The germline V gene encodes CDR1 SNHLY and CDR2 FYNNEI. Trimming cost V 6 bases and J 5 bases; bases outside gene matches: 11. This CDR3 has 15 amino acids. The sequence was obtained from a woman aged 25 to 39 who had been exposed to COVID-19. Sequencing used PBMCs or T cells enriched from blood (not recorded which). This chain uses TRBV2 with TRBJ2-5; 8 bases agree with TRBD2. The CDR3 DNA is TGTGCCAGCAGCCCACTCCCGGGACTAGATGAGACCCAGTACTTC. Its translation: CASSPLPGLDETQYF.